Each of the 12 T cell receptor beta chains below was sequenced from the same sample in a study of T-cell memory formation after mild COVID-19. TCRdb reprocessed the 5' RACE reads with MiXCR, giving one entry per CDR3 protein. The table lists 350,000 to 500,000 distinct CDR3 sequences, 20% of them singletons. Sequencing input: PBMCs or a T cell subset sorted from them (not recorded which). These TCRs come from an adult woman who had mild COVID-19 (a few samples of this study predate the infection). Cell type and time point are not known.

This sequence joins TRBV20-1 and TRBJ2-3; D uncertain. CDR1 and CDR2 from the germline V gene are DFQATT and SNEGSKA (reference sequence). With 6 bases removed from V and 2 bases from J, the gap between germline ends came to 18 bases. This CDR3 is 15 amino acids long. Written as DNA, the CDR3 is TGCAGTGCCGTGAACTTTGTGATATCCACAGATACGCAGTATTTT. Translating gives CSAVNFVISTDTQYF.

This clonotype has more than one count but fewer than ten. This rearrangement joins TRBV20-1 to TRBJ1-1; TRBD1 might be the D (5 bases). Trimming shortened V by 0 bases and J by 10 bases, and 12 bases separated the two germline ends. The CDR3 sequence is 12 residues long. Germline-derived CDR1 and CDR2 are DFQATT and SNEGSKA (reference sequence). The CDR3 region has the DNA TGCAGTGCTAGAGATGGAGGAAGGGGAGCTTTCTTT. Its translation is CSARDGGRGAFF.

The chain recombines TRBV7-9 with TRBJ1-2; 9 bases fit TRBD1. V lost 5 bases to trimming and J lost 8 bases; unmatched junction nucleotides: 18. Germline V CDR1 and CDR2: SEHNR, FQNEAQ (reference sequence). This CDR3 spans 17 amino acids. In nucleotides, the CDR3 is TGTGCCAGCAGCCCACCACGGACAGGGGAAACGTCTGGCGGCTACACCTTC. Amino acids: CASSPPRTGETSGGYTF.

There are a few counts of this clonotype. V gene TRBV4-2 combines with J gene TRBJ2-5; possibly TRBD1 for D (5 bases). Germline CDR1 reads LGHNA; CDR2 reads YNFKEQ. The germline V and J ends were trimmed by 0 bases and 5 bases, with 10 bases remaining between them. The CDR3 is 14 residues long. The CDR3 DNA reads TGTGCCAGCAGCCAAGACAGGGTAGTGGAGACCCAGTACTTC. This sequence encodes CASSQDRVVETQYF.

This clonotype was observed a few times. The rearrangement uses TRBV15 and TRBJ2-7, with no clear D. This CDR3 region has 15 residues. Per the germline V gene, CDR1 is LNHNV and CDR2 is YYDKDF (reference sequence). Between the trimmed V and J ends, which lost 1 base and 2 bases, there was a span of 12 bases. The CDR3 region has the DNA TGTGCCACCAGCAGAGGTTCCAACCCGGCCTACGAGCAGTACTTC. Encoded protein: CATSRGSNPAYEQYF.

V is TRBV12-3 or TRBV12-4 and J is TRBJ2-3; 16 nucleotides line up with TRBD2. Trimming cost V 8 bases and J 1 base; bases outside gene matches: 15. This CDR3 is built from 20 residues. The CDR3 region has the DNA TGTGCCAGCGAGTCCGACCCGGGACTAGCGGGAGGGGAGGGCACAGATACGCAGTATTTT. Its translation is CASESDPGLAGGEGTDTQYF.

This clonotype was found many times. The V and J genes are TRBV12-3 or TRBV12-4 and TRBJ1-5; D remains unclear. The length of the CDR3 is 14 residues. V gave up 5 bases and J gave up 3 bases, with 11 bases separating them. The CDR3 coding sequence is TGTGCCAGCAGTATTTCTGAGATCAATCAGCCCCAGCATTTT. Protein: CASSISEINQPQHF.

This chain joins TRBV6-2 or TRBV6-3 and TRBJ1-1; unclear D gene. This CDR3 contains 13 residues. Germline values: CDR1 MNHEY, CDR2 SVGEGT. The V end lost 5 bases, the J end lost 2 bases, and 9 bases lay between the germline ends. The CDR3 nucleotides read TGTGCCAGCAGTAGGATTTCCAACACTGAAGCTTTCTTT. Translated, it gives CASSRISNTEAFF.

This clonotype was observed a few times. At one end the junction does not follow the germline gene, possibly because of a read error. The chain links TRBV6-1 to TRBJ2-6; D not certain. The CDR3 loop spans 14 amino acids. CDR1 and CDR2 (germline): MNHNS, SASEGT. CDR3 in amino acids: CASNEFSGANVLTF. The CDR3 DNA reads as TGTGCCAGCAATGAATTTTCTGGGGCCAACGTCCTGACTTTC.

This clonotype was counted between two and nine times. The chain has TRBV30 and TRBJ1-6, with 9 bases matching TRBD1. Trimming removed 5 bases from V and 4 bases from J; junction bases left unmatched: 21. Germline CDR1 is GTSNPN and CDR2 is SVGIG (reference sequence). The CDR3 has 20 residues. The CDR3 region is CAWASGHTGGVVVYNSPLHF. In DNA form, the CDR3 reads TGTGCCTGGGCTTCGGGGCATACAGGGGGCGTCGTTGTATATAATTCACCCCTCCACTTT. Full variable domain (outside the CDR3, taken from reference TRBV30 and TRBJ1-6): SQTIHQWPATLVQPVGSPLSLECTVEGTSNPNLYWYRQAAGRGLQLLFYSVGIGQISSEVPQNLSASRPQDRQFILSSKKLLLSDSGFYLCAWASGHTGGVVVYNSPLHFGNGTRLTVT.

This clonotype occurred a few times. The chain combines TRBV9 with TRBJ1-4; 8 nucleotides match TRBD1. Per the germline V gene, CDR1 is SGDLS and CDR2 is YYNGEE. The CDR3 runs 15 residues. The V segment lost 0 bases and the J segment 5 bases; nucleotides outside the gene matches: 3. CDR3: CASSVEDRVNEKLFF. In DNA form, the CDR3 reads TGTGCCAGCAGCGTAGAGGACAGGGTCAATGAAAAACTGTTTTTT.

V and J are TRBV3-1 and TRBJ2-7; D is unclear. Germline V gene data show CDR1 as LGHDT and CDR2 as YNNKEL (reference sequence). There are 15 residues in the CDR3. V was shortened by 5 bases and J by 5 bases, with 19 bases between the two germline ends. The CDR3 reads CASSLNPRGDNEQYF. The CDR3 DNA is TGTGCCAGCAGCTTAAATCCTCGCGGAGATAACGAGCAGTACTTC.